A single sample is the source of the 7 T cell receptor beta chains below, sequenced in a study of cytomegalovirus exposure and HLA in healthy donors. PCR employed 60 Vbeta and 13 Jbeta primers. TCRdb's table, derived via immunoSEQ multiplex PCR, lists solely in-frame clones and lacks some. The ten most abundant clones cover roughly an eighth of a sample with around 74,000 clones. The source material was PBMCs. All receptors derive from a man aged 45-65 years in good health and CMV-seropositive.

This sequence joins TRBV15 and TRBJ2-3; the D is unclear. V dropped 5 bases and J dropped 3 bases, with 9 bases sitting between them. Looked up from germline, CDR1 is LNHNV and CDR2 is YYDKDF (reference sequence). This CDR3 is 13 amino acids long. The CDR3 loop is CATSDRRTDTQYF. DNA for the CDR3: TGTGCCACCAGCGACCGCAGGACAGATACGCAGTATTTT.

The V and J genes are TRBV15 and TRBJ1-1, with D perhaps TRBD1 (5 bases). Germline values: CDR1 LNHNV, CDR2 YYDKDF (reference sequence). The CDR3 length is 14 residues. Trimming removed 1 base at V and 5 bases at J, with 11 bases between. CDR3: CATSRAGVGTEAFF. The DNA for the CDR3 is TGTGCCACCAGCAGAGCGGGGGTAGGGACTGAAGCTTTCTTT.

V usage is TRBV6-5 and J usage is TRBJ2-7; 9 nucleotides align to TRBD2. After removal of 6 bases from V and 3 bases from J, the junction contained 9 bases not matched to a gene. In germline, CDR1 is MNHEY, CDR2 SVGAGI. The CDR3 spans 15 residues. CDR3 region: CASSPQRGADYEQYV. The CDR3 DNA sequence: TGTGCCAGCAGCCCCCAGCGGGGGGCTGACTACGAGCAGTACGTC.

The V gene is TRBV5-1, the J gene TRBJ2-5; D remains ambiguous. V dropped 0 bases and J dropped 3 bases, with 6 bases sitting between them. The germline gives CDR1 SGHRS, CDR2 YFSETQ. The CDR3 contains 13 residues. CDR3 DNA sequence: TGCGCCAGCAGCTTGGGGCAGGAAGAGACCCAGTACTTC. Translated: CASSLGQEETQYF.

This rearrangement joins TRBV29-1 to TRBJ1-1; 8 nucleotides line up with TRBD1. The length of the CDR3 is 14 residues. CDR1 and CDR2 (germline): SQVTM, ANQGSEA. With 8 bases clipped from V and 0 bases from J, the junction kept 8 bases outside the gene matches. The CDR3 nucleotides read TGCAGCTCAGCGGAGGGACAGGTGAACACTGAAGCTTTCTTT. It translates to CSSAEGQVNTEAFF.

The chain combines TRBV28 with TRBJ1-2; no definite D call. Looked up from germline, CDR1 is MDHEN and CDR2 is SYDVKM. Trimming left V 8 bases short and J 1 base short, with 5 bases between. The CDR3 extends over 11 amino acids. The DNA for the CDR3 is TGTGCCAGCCGCAGTAACTATGGCTACACCTTC. It specifies CASRSNYGYTF.

CDR3 nucleotides: TGCGCCAGCAGATCGTCAGGAATGAGGCAGTACTTC. It specifies CASRSSGMRQYF. This rearrangement joins TRBV10-2 to TRBJ2-7; D uncertain. The V end lost 6 bases, the J end lost 9 bases, and 15 bases lay between the germline ends. This CDR3 comprises 12 residues. CDR1 is WSHSY and CDR2 is SAAADI in the germline V gene.